This TCR beta chain was found in a study of CD8+CD57+ T cells in acquired aplastic anemia. In the study overall: The average for DNA from sorted CD4+ and CD8+ cells was 3 to 3.5 ug.

Notes on the study in general: Between patients and controls, CD8+ Simpson's diversity did not vary significantly. Nearly 30 was the count of CD8+ CDR3 sequences that patients shared with controls.

Patients chosen for sequencing had CD8+CD57+ cells that had expanded, as shown by flow cytometry. Blood was sampled before the patients had received any therapy. With respect to this clonotype: Its antigen remains unidentified.

Genomic DNA acted as the template from which TCR beta VDJ combination and CDR3 sequence profiling were carried out. TCRdb processed the reads anew with MiXCR; each CDR3 protein has one entry. The sample holds hundreds of thousands of distinct CDR3 sequences, around 30% seen once. The germline V and J ends were trimmed by 2 bases and 3 bases, with 16 bases remaining between them. The CDR3 has 16 amino acids. The sequencing input was sorted CD4+, CD8+, or CD8+CD57+ T cells (not recorded which) from PBMCs. The sequence derives from a human donor with aplastic anemia. The chain links TRBV12-3 or TRBV12-4 to TRBJ1-2; a possible D gene is TRBD1 (6 bases). The CDR3 protein is CASSLKTGARHYGYTF. CDR3 nucleotides: TGTGCCAGCAGTTTAAAAACGGGGGCCAGACACTATGGCTACACCTTC.